The 20 T cell receptor beta chains below all came from one sample that was sequenced in a study of vaccination and CD4 T cells after COVID-19. Treatment noted: approximately 9-day PBMC culture with coronavirus spike peptide pools or control peptides (ViraFEST assay). The antigens for these receptors are not known. Sequencing of DNA taken from cultured CD4+ T cells relied on the Oncomine TCR Beta short-read assay. Using its own MiXCR run on the PCR reads, TCRdb lists one record per CDR3 protein. This sample has fewer than 20,000 distinct CDR3 sequences, with approximately 60% found just once. Sequencing input: CD4+ T cells from blood, cultured in vitro. The receptor set was obtained from a human donor who had recovered from COVID-19.

The chain carries TRBV12-3 or TRBV12-4 and TRBJ2-7; a possible D gene is TRBD2 (6 bases). The CDR3 contains 16 residues. Trimming removed 5 bases from V and 1 base from J, with 18 bases in between. CDR3 residues: CASSLGRRRGSYEQYF. The CDR3 DNA reads TGTGCCAGCAGTCTTGGACGGCGACGGGGGTCCTACGAGCAGTACTTC.

The table lists this clonotype with a count of one. V gene TRBV18 combines with J gene TRBJ2-7; the D is unclear. This CDR3 spans 12 amino acids. The V gene lost 6 bases and the J gene lost 4 bases, with 10 bases spanning the gap. Per the germline V gene, CDR1 is KGHSH and CDR2 is LQKENI. For the CDR3, the DNA is TGTGCCAGCTCGCCGACTGGATACGAGCAGTACTTC. Translation gives CASSPTGYEQYF.

This rearrangement joins TRBV30 to TRBJ2-7; 14 nucleotides match TRBD2. CDR3 length: 16 amino acids. From germline, CDR1 is GTSNPN and CDR2 SVGIG (reference sequence). The J segment lost 0 bases and the V segment lost 3 bases, leaving 4 bases of the junction unmatched. In DNA, the CDR3 is TGTGCCTGGAGCGACGGGACTAGCGGGAGCTCCTACGAGCAGTACTTC. Residues: CAWSDGTSGSSYEQYF.

This clonotype was detected a few times. The chain couples TRBV20-1 to TRBJ2-5; no reliable D call. Trimming cost V 3 bases and J 4 bases, with 9 bases left between them. Germline loops: CDR1 DFQATT, CDR2 SNEGSKA (reference sequence). This CDR3 has 12 amino acids. CDR3 residues: CSARIVAETQYF. In nucleotides, the CDR3 is TGCAGTGCTAGGATTGTGGCAGAGACCCAGTACTTC.

CDR3 coding DNA: TGTGCCAGTAGTAAGGAAGGTTCTGGGGCCAACGTCCTGACTTTC. It translates to CASSKEGSGANVLTF. The V call is TRBV19, the J call TRBJ2-6, with D unclear. CDR3 size: 15 residues. Germline V lookup: CDR1 LNHDA, CDR2 SQIVND (reference sequence). Trimming removed 4 bases from V and 1 base from J, with 8 bases in between.

The J gene is TRBJ2-7, the V gene TRBV27, with D maybe TRBD1 (6 bases). The V gene lost 7 bases and the J gene lost 2 bases, with 15 bases spanning the gap. Looked up from germline, CDR1 is MNHEY and CDR2 is SMNVEV (reference sequence). This CDR3 contains 14 residues. The CDR3 sequence is CASIPPDRPYEQYF. As DNA, the CDR3 is TGTGCCAGCATCCCGCCAGACAGGCCCTACGAGCAGTACTTC.

CDR3 protein: CASSPPTSPGELFF. The CDR3 nucleotides are TGTGCCAGCTCACCACCGACTAGTCCCGGGGAGCTGTTTTTT. The chain couples TRBV18 to TRBJ2-2, with TRBD2 as a possible D gene (6 bases). Germline lookup yields CDR1 KGHSH and CDR2 LQKENI. The CDR3 loop spans 14 amino acids. V was clipped by 0 bases and J by 6 bases, with 8 bases between them.

This clonotype has a handful of counts. The chain joins TRBV2 to TRBJ2-3; no firm D call. The V end lost 5 bases, the J end lost 2 bases, and 8 bases lay between the germline ends. CDR3 size: 13 residues. The germline gives CDR1 SNHLY, CDR2 FYNNEI. The CDR3 loop reads CASSRAPTDTQYF. Here the CDR3 DNA reads TGTGCCAGCAGTCGGGCCCCCACAGATACGCAGTATTTT.

This clonotype was picked up a small number of times. J is TRBJ1-2 and V is TRBV7-9; D is undetermined. Per the germline V gene, CDR1 is SEHNR and CDR2 is FQNEAQ (reference sequence). V lost 3 bases and J lost 4, with 9 bases in between. This CDR3 is built from 13 residues. The CDR3 loop is CASSLDNRYGYTF. The CDR3 DNA follows: TGTGCCAGCAGCTTGGATAACCGCTATGGCTACACCTTC.

CDR3 loop: CASSEMTGGTEAFF. The CDR3 DNA reads as TGTGCCAGCAGTGAAATGACAGGGGGTACTGAAGCTTTCTTT. The rearrangement uses TRBV25-1 and TRBJ1-1, with TRBD1 matching 9 bases. Losses at the gene ends were 2 bases for V and 5 bases for J; bases not matched to a gene: 3. Looked up from germline, CDR1 is MGHDK and CDR2 is SYGVNS. The CDR3 has 14 residues. Based on the CDR3 plus reference TRBV25-1 and TRBJ1-1, the full variable domain is EADIYQTPRYLVIGTGKKITLECSQTMGHDKMYWYQQDPGMELHLIHYSYGVNSTEKGDLSSESTVSRIRTEHFPLTLESARPSHTSQYLCASSEMTGGTEAFFGQGTRLTVV.

The J gene is TRBJ1-5, the V gene TRBV15; TRBD1 aligns across 11 bases. The V gene end was trimmed by 0 bases and the J gene end by 9 bases; junction bases not matched to a gene: 4. Germline CDR1 is LNHNV and CDR2 is YYDKDF (reference sequence). The CDR3 runs to 15 residues. The CDR3 DNA sequence: TGTGCCACCAGCAGAGACGGGACAGGGGGGTCGCCCCAGCATTTT. This encodes CATSRDGTGGSPQHF.

J is TRBJ1-6 and V is TRBV20-1; D is ambiguous. Germline CDR1 DFQATT, CDR2 SNEGSKA (reference sequence). The CDR3 covers 16 residues. Trimming stripped 3 bases from V and 0 bases from J, with 12 bases between. Here the CDR3 reads CSASWNRRSYNSPLHF. CDR3 coding DNA: TGCAGTGCTAGTTGGAACCGACGCTCCTATAATTCACCCCTCCACTTT.

The chain recombines TRBV20-1 with TRBJ2-4; D not certain. CDR3 length equals 12 residues. Germline V gene lookup returns CDR1 DFQATT and CDR2 SNEGSKA (reference sequence). The germline V and J ends were trimmed by 1 base and 8 bases, with 9 bases remaining between them. DNA for the CDR3: TGCAGTGCTAGAGGGGCGGCGGACATTCAGTACTTC. Translated, it gives CSARGAADIQYF.

V gene TRBV5-1 combines with J gene TRBJ2-5; D gene unclear. The CDR3 length is 15 residues. CDR1 SGHRS and CDR2 YFSETQ come from the germline V gene. V was shortened by 0 bases and J by 3 bases, with 12 bases between the two germline ends. CDR3 protein: CASSLAHREEETQYF. CDR3 coding DNA: TGCGCCAGCAGCTTGGCTCACCGAGAAGAAGAGACCCAGTACTTC.

This clonotype was detected a few times. The V call is TRBV7-9, the J call TRBJ1-2; D not certain. CDR3 size: 16 residues. CDR1 is SEHNR and CDR2 is FQNEAQ in the germline V gene (reference sequence). V was clipped by 1 base and J by 3 bases, with 15 bases between them. In DNA form, the CDR3 reads TGTGCCAGCAGCTTAGAAGGGTATGGAACTTACTATGGCTACACCTTC. Amino acids: CASSLEGYGTYYGYTF.

This clonotype was counted a few times. The gene calls are TRBV12-3 or TRBV12-4 and TRBJ1-1, with TRBD1 matching over 10 bases. V shed 5 bases, J shed 5 bases, and the junction held 5 bases outside the gene matches. This CDR3 spans 14 amino acids. The CDR3 sequence: CASSRTGGGTEAFF. Written as DNA, the CDR3 is TGTGCCAGCAGTCGGACAGGGGGAGGTACTGAAGCTTTCTTT.

CDR3 amino acids: CSARVASGMETQYF. The CDR3 nucleotides read TGCAGTGCTAGAGTAGCTAGCGGGATGGAGACCCAGTACTTC. The rearrangement uses TRBV20-1 and TRBJ2-5; TRBD2 matches at 9 bases. V lost 1 base and J lost 5; bases outside the gene matches: 5. Germline CDR1 is DFQATT and CDR2 is SNEGSKA (reference sequence). The CDR3 runs to 14 residues.

The gene calls are TRBV20-1 and TRBJ2-5, with 7 bases that match TRBD1. This CDR3 spans 13 amino acids. Looked up from germline, CDR1 is DFQATT and CDR2 is SNEGSKA (reference sequence). J lost 5 bases, V lost 5 bases, and 8 bases had no gene match. The CDR3 loop is CSAGRQGRETQYF. CDR3 DNA sequence: TGCAGTGCTGGCAGACAGGGCCGGGAGACCCAGTACTTC.

V gene TRBV18 combines with J gene TRBJ1-5; D perhaps matches TRBD1 (6 bases). This CDR3 has 15 amino acids. Germline CDR1 reads KGHSH; CDR2 reads LQKENI. V was trimmed by 1 base and J by 6 bases, leaving 13 bases between them. The CDR3 protein is CASSPQGRGGQPQHF. For the CDR3, the DNA is TGTGCCAGCTCACCACAGGGAAGAGGGGGTCAGCCCCAGCATTTT.

This chain joins TRBV21-1 and TRBJ1-1; no DNA check was done on the table's D call, TRBD1. TRBV21-1 counts as a pseudogene. This CDR3 region has 15 residues. CDR3 loop: CASSKTVPEGPEAFF. The DNA for the CDR3 is TGTGCCAGCAGCAAAACGGTACCAGAGGGACCTGAAGCTTTCTTT.